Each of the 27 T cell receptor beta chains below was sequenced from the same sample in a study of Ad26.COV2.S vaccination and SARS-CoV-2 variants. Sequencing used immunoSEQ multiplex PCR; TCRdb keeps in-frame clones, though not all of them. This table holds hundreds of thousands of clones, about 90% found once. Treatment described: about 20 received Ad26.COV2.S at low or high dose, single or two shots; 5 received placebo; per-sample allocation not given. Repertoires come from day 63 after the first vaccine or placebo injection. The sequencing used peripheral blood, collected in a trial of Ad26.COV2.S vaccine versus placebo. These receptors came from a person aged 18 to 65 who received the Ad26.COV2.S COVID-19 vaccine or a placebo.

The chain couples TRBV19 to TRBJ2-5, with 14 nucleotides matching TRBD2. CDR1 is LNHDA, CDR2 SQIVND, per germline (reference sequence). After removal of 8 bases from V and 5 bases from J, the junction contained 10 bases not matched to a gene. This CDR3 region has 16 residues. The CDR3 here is CASGKGLAGERETQYF. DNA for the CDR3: TGTGCCAGTGGTAAGGGACTAGCGGGAGAGCGGGAGACCCAGTACTTC.

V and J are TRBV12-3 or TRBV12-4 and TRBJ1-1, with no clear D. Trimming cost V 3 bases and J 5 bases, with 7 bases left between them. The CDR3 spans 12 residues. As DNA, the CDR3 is TGTGCCAGCAGTTTGTCACGGACTGAAGCTTTCTTT. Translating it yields CASSLSRTEAFF.

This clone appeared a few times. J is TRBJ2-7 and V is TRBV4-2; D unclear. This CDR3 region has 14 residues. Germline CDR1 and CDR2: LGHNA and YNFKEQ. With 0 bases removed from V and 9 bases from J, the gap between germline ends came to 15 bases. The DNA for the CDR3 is TGTGCCAGCAGCCAAGATGGGGAAGGCTCGGGGCAGTACTTC. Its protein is CASSQDGEGSGQYF.

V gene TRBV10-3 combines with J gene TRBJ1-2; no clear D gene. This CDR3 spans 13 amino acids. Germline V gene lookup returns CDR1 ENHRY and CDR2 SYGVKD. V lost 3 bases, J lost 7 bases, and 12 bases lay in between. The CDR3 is CAISDPGLRGYTF. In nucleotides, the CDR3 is TGTGCCATCAGTGACCCGGGCCTGCGTGGCTACACCTTC.

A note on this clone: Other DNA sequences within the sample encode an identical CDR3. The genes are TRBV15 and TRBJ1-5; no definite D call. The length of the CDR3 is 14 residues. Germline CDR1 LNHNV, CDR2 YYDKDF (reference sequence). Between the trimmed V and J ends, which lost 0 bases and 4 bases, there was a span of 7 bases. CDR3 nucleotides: TGTGCCACCAGCAGAGATTTAGGGAATCAGCCCCAGCATTTT. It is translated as CATSRDLGNQPQHF.

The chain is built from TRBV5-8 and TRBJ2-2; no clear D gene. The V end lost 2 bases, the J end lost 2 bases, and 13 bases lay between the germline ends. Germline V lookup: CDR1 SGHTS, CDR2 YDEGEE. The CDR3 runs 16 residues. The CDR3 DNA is TGTGCCAGCAGCTTAGGGTACGGAGCCAACACCGGGGAGCTGTTTTTT. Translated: CASSLGYGANTGELFF.

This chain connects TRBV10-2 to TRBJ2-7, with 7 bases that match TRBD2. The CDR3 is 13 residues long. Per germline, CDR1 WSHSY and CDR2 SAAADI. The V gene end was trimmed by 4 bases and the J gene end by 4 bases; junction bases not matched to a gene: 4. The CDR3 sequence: CASSGGSGYEQYF. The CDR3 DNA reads TGCGCCAGCAGTGGCGGGAGCGGGTACGAGCAGTACTTC.

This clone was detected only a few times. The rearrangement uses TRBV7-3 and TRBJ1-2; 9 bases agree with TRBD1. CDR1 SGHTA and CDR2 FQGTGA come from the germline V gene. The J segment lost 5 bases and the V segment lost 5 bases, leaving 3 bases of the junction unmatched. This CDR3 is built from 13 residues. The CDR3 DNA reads TGTGCCAGCAGCCCGGGACAGGGTTATGGCTACACCTTC. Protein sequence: CASSPGQGYGYTF.

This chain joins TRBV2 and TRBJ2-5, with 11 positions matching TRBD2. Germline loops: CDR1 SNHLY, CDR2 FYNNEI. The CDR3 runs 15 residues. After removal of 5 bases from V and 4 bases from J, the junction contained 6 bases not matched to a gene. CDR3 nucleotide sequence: TGTGCCAGCAGTACTAGCGGGGGAATAGGAGAGACCCAGTACTTC. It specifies CASSTSGGIGETQYF.

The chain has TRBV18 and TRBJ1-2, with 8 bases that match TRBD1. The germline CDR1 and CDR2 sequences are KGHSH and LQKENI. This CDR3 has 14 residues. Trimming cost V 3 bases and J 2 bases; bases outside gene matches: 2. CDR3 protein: CASSPTGDNYGYTF. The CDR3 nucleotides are TGTGCCAGCTCACCGACAGGGGACAACTATGGCTACACCTTC.

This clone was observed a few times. The CDR3 DNA reads TGTGCCAGTAGTTTGCGGATCAATCAGCCCCAGCATTTT. Translated: CASSLRINQPQHF. V usage is TRBV19 and J usage is TRBJ1-5; D ambiguous. The CDR3 runs 13 residues. The germline V and J ends were trimmed by 5 bases and 3 bases, with 8 bases remaining between them. Germline CDR1 LNHDA, CDR2 SQIVND (reference sequence). Filled out from reference TRBV19 and TRBJ1-5, the complete variable domain reads DGGITQSPKYLFRKEGQNVTLSCEQNLNHDAMYWYRQDPGQGLRLIYYSQIVNDFQKGDIAEGYSVSREKKESFPLTVTSAQKNPTAFYLCASSLRINQPQHFGDGTRLSIL.

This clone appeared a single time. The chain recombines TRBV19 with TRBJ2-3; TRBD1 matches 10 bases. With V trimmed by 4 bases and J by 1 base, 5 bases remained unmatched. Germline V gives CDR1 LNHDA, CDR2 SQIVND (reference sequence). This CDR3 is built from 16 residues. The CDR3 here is CASSTGQGGRTDTQYF. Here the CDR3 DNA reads TGTGCCAGTAGTACCGGACAGGGGGGACGCACAGATACGCAGTATTTT. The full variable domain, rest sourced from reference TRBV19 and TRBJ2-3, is DGGITQSPKYLFRKEGQNVTLSCEQNLNHDAMYWYRQDPGQGLRLIYYSQIVNDFQKGDIAEGYSVSREKKESFPLTVTSAQKNPTAFYLCASSTGQGGRTDTQYFGPGTRLTVL.

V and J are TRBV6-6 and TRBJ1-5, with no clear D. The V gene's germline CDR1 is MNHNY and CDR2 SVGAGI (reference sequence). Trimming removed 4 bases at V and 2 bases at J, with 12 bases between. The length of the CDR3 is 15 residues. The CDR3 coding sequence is TGTGCCAGCAGTTTCCCCCCCGGGGGCAATCAGCCCCAGCATTTT. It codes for CASSFPPGGNQPQHF.

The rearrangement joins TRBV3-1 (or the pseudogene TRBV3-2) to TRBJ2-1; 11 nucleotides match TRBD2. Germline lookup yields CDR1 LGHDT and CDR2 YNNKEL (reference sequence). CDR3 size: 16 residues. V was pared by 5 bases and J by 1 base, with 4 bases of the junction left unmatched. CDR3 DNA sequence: TGTGCCAGCAGCACACTAGCGGGGGTTTCCTACAATGAGCAGTTCTTC. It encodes CASSTLAGVSYNEQFF.

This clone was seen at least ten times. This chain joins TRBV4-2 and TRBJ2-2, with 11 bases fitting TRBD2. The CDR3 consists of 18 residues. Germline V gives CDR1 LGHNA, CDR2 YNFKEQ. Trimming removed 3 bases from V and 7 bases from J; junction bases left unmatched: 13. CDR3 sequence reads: CASSQARATSGVIGELFF. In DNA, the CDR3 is TGTGCCAGCAGCCAGGCGCGGGCGACTAGCGGGGTTATCGGGGAGCTGTTTTTT.

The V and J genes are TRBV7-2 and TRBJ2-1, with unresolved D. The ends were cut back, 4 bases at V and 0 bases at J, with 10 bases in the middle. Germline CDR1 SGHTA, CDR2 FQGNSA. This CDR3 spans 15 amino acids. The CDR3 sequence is CASSSASFSYNEQFF. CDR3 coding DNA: TGTGCCAGCAGCTCGGCGTCCTTCTCCTACAATGAGCAGTTCTTC.

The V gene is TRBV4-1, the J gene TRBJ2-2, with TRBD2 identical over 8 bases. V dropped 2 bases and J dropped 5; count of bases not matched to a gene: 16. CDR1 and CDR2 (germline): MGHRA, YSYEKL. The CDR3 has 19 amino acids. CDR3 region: CASSQRGSIGTSETGELFF. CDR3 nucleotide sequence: TGCGCCAGCAGCCAAAGGGGTAGTATCGGGACTAGTGAGACCGGGGAGCTGTTTTTT.

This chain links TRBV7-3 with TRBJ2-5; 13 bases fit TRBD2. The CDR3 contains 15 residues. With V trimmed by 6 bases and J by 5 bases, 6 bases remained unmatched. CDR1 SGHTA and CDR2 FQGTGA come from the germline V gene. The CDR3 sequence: CASSTSGGASETQYF. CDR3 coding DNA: TGTGCCAGCAGTACTAGCGGGGGGGCCTCGGAGACCCAGTACTTC.

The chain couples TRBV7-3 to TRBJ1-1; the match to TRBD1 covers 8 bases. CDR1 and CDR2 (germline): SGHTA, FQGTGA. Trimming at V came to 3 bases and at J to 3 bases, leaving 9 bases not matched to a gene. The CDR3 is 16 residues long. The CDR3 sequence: CASSLQAGGRYTEAFF. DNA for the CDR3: TGTGCCAGCAGCTTGCAGGCAGGGGGCCGGTACACTGAAGCTTTCTTT. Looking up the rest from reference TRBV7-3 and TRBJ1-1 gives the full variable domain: GAGVSQTPSNKVTEKGKYVELRCDPISGHTALYWYRQSLGQGPEFLIYFQGTGAADDSGLPNDRFFAVRPEGSVSTLKIQRTERGDSAVYLCASSLQAGGRYTEAFFGQGTRLTVV.

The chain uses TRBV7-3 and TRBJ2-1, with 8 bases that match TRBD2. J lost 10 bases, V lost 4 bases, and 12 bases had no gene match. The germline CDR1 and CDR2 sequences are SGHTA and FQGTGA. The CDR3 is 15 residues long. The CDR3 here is CASSSSAGATGEQFF. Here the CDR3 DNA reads TGTGCCAGCAGCTCATCAGCGGGGGCTACGGGGGAGCAGTTCTTC.

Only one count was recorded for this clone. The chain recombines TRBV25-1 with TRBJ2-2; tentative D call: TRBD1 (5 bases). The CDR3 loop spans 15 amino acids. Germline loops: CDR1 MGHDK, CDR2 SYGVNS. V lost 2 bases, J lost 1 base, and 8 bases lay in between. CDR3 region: CASSEQGLNTGELFF. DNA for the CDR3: TGTGCCAGCAGTGAACAGGGCTTGAACACCGGGGAGCTGTTTTTT.

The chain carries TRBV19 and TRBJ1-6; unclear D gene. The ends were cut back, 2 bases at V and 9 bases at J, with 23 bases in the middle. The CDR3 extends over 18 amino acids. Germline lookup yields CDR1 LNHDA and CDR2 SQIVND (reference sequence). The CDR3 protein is CASSIRPVAEGGSSPLHF. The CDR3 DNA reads TGTGCCAGTAGTATAAGACCTGTTGCAGAGGGAGGATCTTCACCCCTCCACTTT.

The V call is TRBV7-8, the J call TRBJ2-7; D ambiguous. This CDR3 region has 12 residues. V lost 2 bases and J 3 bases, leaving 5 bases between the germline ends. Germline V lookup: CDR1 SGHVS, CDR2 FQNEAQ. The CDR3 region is CASSLYYYEQYF. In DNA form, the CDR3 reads TGTGCCAGCAGCTTATACTACTACGAGCAGTACTTC.

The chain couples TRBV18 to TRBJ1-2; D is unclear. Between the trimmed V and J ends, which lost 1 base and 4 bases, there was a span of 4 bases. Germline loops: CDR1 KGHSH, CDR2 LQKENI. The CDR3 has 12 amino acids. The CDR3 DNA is TGTGCCAGCTCACCACGGACCTATGGCTACACCTTC. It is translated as CASSPRTYGYTF.

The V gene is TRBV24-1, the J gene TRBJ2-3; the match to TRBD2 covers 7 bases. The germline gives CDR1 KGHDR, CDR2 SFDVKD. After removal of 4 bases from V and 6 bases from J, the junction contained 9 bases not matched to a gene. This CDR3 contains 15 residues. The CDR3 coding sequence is TGTGCCACCAGTGACCCAAGACTAGCTGGGGATACGCAGTATTTT. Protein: CATSDPRLAGDTQYF.

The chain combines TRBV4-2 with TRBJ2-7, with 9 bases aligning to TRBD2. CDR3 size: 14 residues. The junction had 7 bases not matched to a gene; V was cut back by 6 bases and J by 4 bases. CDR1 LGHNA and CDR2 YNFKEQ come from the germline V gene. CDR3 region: CASRQTSGAYEQYF. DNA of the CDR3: TGTGCCAGCAGACAGACTAGCGGAGCTTACGAGCAGTACTTC.

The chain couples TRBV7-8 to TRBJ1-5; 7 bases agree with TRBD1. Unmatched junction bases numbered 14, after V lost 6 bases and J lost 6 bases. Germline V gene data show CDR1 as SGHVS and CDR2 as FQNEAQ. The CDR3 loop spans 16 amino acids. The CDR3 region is CASSKTGSNIVQPQHF. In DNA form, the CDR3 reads TGTGCCAGCAGTAAGACAGGGTCTAATATAGTTCAGCCCCAGCATTTT.